The 5 T cell receptor beta chains given below trace back to one sample, sequenced in a study of beta chain features in type 1 diabetes listed by TCRdb under 2018. Their antigen targets remain unknown. The library was built by means of the immunoSEQ multiplex PCR assay. All of the isolated RNA was reverse transcribed with the High Capacity cDNA Reverse Transcription Kit, so expressed TCRB transcripts were sequenced. TCRdb mirrors the immuneACCESS table, restricted to in-frame sequences. Some clones are absent from its copies; in checked studies, under half trace to an unresolved V gene, and the reason for the others is unknown. The sample table contains nearly 700,000 clones; only one count was recorded for 13% of them. The ten biggest clones cover 0.02% to 0.025% of the sample. The paper's findings and limits, for the study overall: A moderate but significant shortening of TCRB CDR3 length was observed in type 1 diabetes patients in all four CD4+ subsets.

The sample comprised naive CD4+ T cells from blood. The sample's cell subset or site label is to be understood as: true naive CD4+ T cells. The receptors originated from a man aged 18-30 years with type 1 diabetes.

The V call is TRBV5-4, the J call TRBJ2-5; possibly TRBD2 for D (6 bases). The V end was cut by 0 bases, the J end by 4 bases, with 13 bases between. In germline, CDR1 is SGHNT, CDR2 YYREEE (reference sequence). The CDR3 is 15 amino acids. DNA for the CDR3: TGTGCCAGCAGCTTGGCGGCTAGCGAGGGAGAGACCCAGTACTTC. Translation: CASSLAASEGETQYF.

This clone was seen a few times. This sequence joins TRBV15 and TRBJ2-5, with D possibly matching TRBD2 (5 bases). CDR1 is LNHNV, CDR2 YYDKDF, per germline (reference sequence). The CDR3 runs to 12 residues. Trimming left V 5 bases short and J 7 bases short, with 11 bases between. CDR3 sequence (DNA): TGTGCCACCAGCCGGGGAGCGAGGACCCAGTACTTC. Amino acids: CATSRGARTQYF.

The chain is built from TRBV15 and TRBJ1-1; 7 bases are a match to TRBD1. Germline CDR1 and CDR2: LNHNV and YYDKDF (reference sequence). The CDR3 totals 13 residues. The V and J ends lost 1 base and 8 bases, in that order; junction bases with no gene match: 4. CDR3 nucleotide sequence: TGTGCCACCAGCAGAGGTCCGACAGGGGAAGCTTTCTTT. Its protein product is CATSRGPTGEAFF.

V and J are TRBV29-1 and TRBJ1-1; 8 nucleotides align to TRBD1. Trimming cost V 6 bases and J 6 bases; bases outside gene matches: 6. The germline CDR1 and CDR2 sequences are SQVTM and ANQGSEA. CDR3 size: 12 residues. The DNA of the CDR3 is TGCAGCGTAGGACAGGGCGTACCTGAAGCTTTCTTT. Amino acid sequence: CSVGQGVPEAFF. The whole variable domain, filled in from reference TRBV29-1 and TRBJ1-1, reads SAVISQKPSRDICQRGTSLTIQCQVDSQVTMMFWYRQQPGQSLTLIATANQGSEATYESGFVIDKFPISRPNLTFSTLTVSNMSPEDSSIYLCSVGQGVPEAFFGQGTRLTVV.

This clone was picked up a small number of times. V usage is TRBV30 and J usage is TRBJ2-7; 9 nucleotides agree with TRBD2. Trimming at V came to 0 bases and at J to 4 bases, leaving 1 base not matched to a gene. The CDR3 is 13 amino acids. From germline, CDR1 is GTSNPN and CDR2 SVGIG (reference sequence). The CDR3 here is CAWSVTSGYEQYF. DNA for the CDR3: TGTGCCTGGAGTGTTACTAGCGGGTACGAGCAGTACTTC.